This T cell receptor (beta chain) emerged from a study of CD8+ T cells in alopecia areata. Looking at the study overall: Those patients who were treated received oral tofacitinib, which was given at 5 to 10 mg twice daily for moderate-to-severe alopecia areata. Study findings and constraints: Mice showed clearer TCR sharing than patients did, a gap that was possibly HLA-related. Lesional scalp exceeded normal scalp in clonality, especially in alopecia totalis/universalis.

Peripheral blood and lesional scalp punch biopsies were taken from alopecia areata patients. This CDR3 region has 15 residues. Per germline, CDR1 MNHNY and CDR2 SVGAGI (reference sequence). With 2 bases removed from V and 5 bases from J, the gap between germline ends came to 15 bases. On this clone itself: Its antigen is not identified.

cDNA serving as the sequencing template came from extracted, reverse transcribed RNA. This table comes from immunoSEQ multiplex PCR, and its TCRdb copy is limited to in-frame clones, with some not included. Of approximately 140,000 clones in the sample, 45% to 60% are singletons; the top ten hold approximately 6.8%. The clonotype was recovered from a human donor with alopecia areata. The sequencing sample was made of CD4+ T cells sorted from blood. The chain uses TRBV6-6 and TRBJ1-2, with D possibly TRBD1 on 5 matching bases. The CDR3 nucleotides are TGTGCCAGCAGTTACGGATCACTGACAGAATATGGCTACACCTTC. Translation gives CASSYGSLTEYGYTF.